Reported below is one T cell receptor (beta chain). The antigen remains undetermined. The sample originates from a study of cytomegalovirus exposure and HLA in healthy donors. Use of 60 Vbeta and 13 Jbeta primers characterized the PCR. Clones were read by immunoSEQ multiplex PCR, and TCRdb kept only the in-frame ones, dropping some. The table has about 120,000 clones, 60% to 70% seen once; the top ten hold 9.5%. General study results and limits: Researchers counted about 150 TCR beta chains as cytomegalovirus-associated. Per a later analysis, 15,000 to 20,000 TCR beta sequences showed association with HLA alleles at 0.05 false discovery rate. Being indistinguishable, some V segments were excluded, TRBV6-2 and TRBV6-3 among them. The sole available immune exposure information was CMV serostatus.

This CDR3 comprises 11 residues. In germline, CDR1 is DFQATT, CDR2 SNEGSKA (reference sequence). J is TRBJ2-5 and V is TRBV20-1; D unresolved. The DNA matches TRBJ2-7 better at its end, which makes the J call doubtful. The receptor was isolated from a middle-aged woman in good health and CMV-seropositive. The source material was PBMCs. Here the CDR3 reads CSARLSYEQYF. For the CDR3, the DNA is TGCAGTGCTAGGCTAAGCTACGAGCAGTACTTC.